This T cell receptor (beta chain) was documented in a study of T cells after yellow fever vaccination. Study outcomes and limitations: FACS-sorted repertoires could harbor abundant contaminating bulk-population clonotypes. Few clonotypes appeared in both CD4 and CD8 compartments. The booster response re-showed most primary clones: about 96% CD4, around 85% CD8.

Synthesis of TCR cDNA relied on 5'RACE template switching, which attached a universal primer site and UMIs. TCRdb called the 5' RACE reads again in MiXCR, with one record for every CDR3 protein. The sample includes around 610,000 distinct CDR3 sequences, roughly 13% of them seen just once. The CDR3 has 14 amino acids. Trimming cost V 5 bases and J 4 bases, with 14 bases left between them. The germline CDR1 and CDR2 sequences are SGHVS and FQNEAQ. This clonotype was observed at least ten times. Its target is not known. This chain uses TRBV7-8 with TRBJ1-1, with a possible D match to TRBD1 (6 bases). The TCR was taken from a man younger than 45 who received the YFV17D yellow fever vaccine. The material sequenced was PBMCs, taken on the day of the yellow fever booster vaccination. In DNA form, the CDR3 reads TGTGCCAGCAGCCGGAGCCAGGGGATCACTGAAGCTTTCTTT. Translated: CASSRSQGITEAFF.